This is a list of T cell receptor beta chains from one sample in a study of blood T cell repertoires in COVID-19. Profiled with immunoSEQ multiplex PCR; TCRdb holds only in-frame clones, not every one. The sample records tens of thousands of clones, around nine tenths being singletons. The sequenced material came from peripheral blood. All receptors come from a man aged 55 to 69 with active or convalescent COVID-19. Each CDR3 is given with its conserved first and last residue. The D gene is left open where the match is weak. Rows give clone size only sometimes, using once, few, many, or a class for an expanded clone.

CDR3nt: TGTGCCTGGAGTGTAGGGGGCGATGGGGCCAACGTCCTGACTTTC; CDR3aa: CAWSVGGDGANVLTF; j_gene: TRBJ2-6; d_gene: TRBD1; v_gene: TRBV30; abundance: -
CDR3nt: TGTGCCAGCATCCCCCTGGGGACAACTCCCTACGAGCAGTACTTC; CDR3aa: CASIPLGTTPYEQYF; j_gene: TRBJ2-7; d_gene: -; v_gene: TRBV7-9; abundance: few
CDR3nt: TGTGCCAGCAGCTTGAGGGACAGCCCTACCCTCAACTATGGCTACACCTTC; CDR3aa: CASSLRDSPTLNYGYTF; j_gene: TRBJ1-2; d_gene: TRBD1; v_gene: TRBV7-8; abundance: -
CDR3nt: TGCAGCGTCTACAGCTATGGCTACACCTTC; CDR3aa: CSVYSYGYTF; j_gene: TRBJ1-2; d_gene: -; v_gene: TRBV29-1; abundance: -
CDR3nt: TGTGCCAGTAGTAGGAGGGATGGACGGATCGACTCTGGAAACACCATATATTTT; CDR3aa: CASSRRDGRIDSGNTIYF; j_gene: TRBJ1-3; d_gene: -; v_gene: TRBV19; abundance: once
CDR3nt: TGTGCCAGCAGCTTATTCAGCTCCTACAATGAGCAGTTCTTC; CDR3aa: CASSLFSSYNEQFF; j_gene: TRBJ2-1; d_gene: -; v_gene: TRBV7-2; abundance: -
CDR3nt: TGTGCCAGTAGTCCATACGACGGGAACTATGGCTACACCTTC; CDR3aa: CASSPYDGNYGYTF; j_gene: TRBJ1-2; d_gene: -; v_gene: TRBV19; abundance: -
CDR3nt: TGTGCCTGGGGGAGACAGGGGGCTTACGAGCAGTACTTC; CDR3aa: CAWGRQGAYEQYF; j_gene: TRBJ2-7; d_gene: TRBD1; v_gene: TRBV30; abundance: -
CDR3nt: TGTGCCAGCAGCTTATCACAGGGGGCCGATGGCTACACCTTC; CDR3aa: CASSLSQGADGYTF; j_gene: TRBJ1-2; d_gene: TRBD1; v_gene: TRBV11-2; abundance: -
CDR3nt: TGTGCCAGCAGCTTAGTCCTAGCGGGGGGCCTGCTGGGTACGCAGTATTTT; CDR3aa: CASSLVLAGGLLGTQYF; j_gene: TRBJ2-3; d_gene: TRBD2; v_gene: TRBV7-2; abundance: -
CDR3nt: TGTGCCAGCAGCCGCCTCTTTTCCGGGACAGGGGGTGACTACACCTTC; CDR3aa: CASSRLFSGTGGDYTF; j_gene: TRBJ1-2; d_gene: TRBD1; v_gene: TRBV27; abundance: -
CDR3nt: TGTGCCAGCAGCCCTGACAGGCAAGAGACCCAGTACTTC; CDR3aa: CASSPDRQETQYF; j_gene: TRBJ2-5; d_gene: -; v_gene: TRBV3-1/TRBV3-2; abundance: -
CDR3nt: TGCGCCAGCAGCTTGGGTGAGCCGTACAATGAGCAGTTCTTC; CDR3aa: CASSLGEPYNEQFF; j_gene: TRBJ2-1; d_gene: -; v_gene: TRBV5-1; abundance: -
CDR3nt: TGTGCCAGCAGGGATCTAGCGGAGGATACGCAGTATTTT; CDR3aa: CASRDLAEDTQYF; j_gene: TRBJ2-3; d_gene: TRBD2; v_gene: TRBV12-3/TRBV12-4; abundance: -
CDR3nt: TGTGCAAGTCGCGCCACCGGGACAGGGAGATGCGAGCAGTACTTC; CDR3aa: CASRATGTGRCEQYF; j_gene: TRBJ2-7; d_gene: -; v_gene: TRBV12-2; abundance: -